Listed here are 29 T cell receptor beta chains from one sample, sequenced in a study of cytomegalovirus exposure and HLA in healthy donors. Clones were read by immunoSEQ multiplex PCR, and TCRdb kept only the in-frame ones, dropping some. The sample records 150,000 to 200,000 clones, approximately 80% being singletons. The sequenced sample consisted of PBMCs. These receptors were obtained from a man in his late teens or twenties in good health and CMV-seropositive.

The chain combines TRBV19 with TRBJ2-7; 7 bases fit TRBD2. Germline-derived CDR1 and CDR2 are LNHDA and SQIVND (reference sequence). V lost 7 bases to trimming and J lost 0 bases; unmatched junction nucleotides: 0. The CDR3 has 12 amino acids. The CDR3 DNA reads as TGTGCCAGTACTAGCGGCTCCTACGAGCAGTACTTC. This sequence encodes CASTSGSYEQYF.

J is TRBJ2-3 and V is TRBV7-9, with 9 positions matching TRBD1. Germline V lookup: CDR1 SEHNR, CDR2 FQNEAQ (reference sequence). V trimming: 4 bases; J trimming: 4 bases; junction bases outside the gene matches: 3. The CDR3 length is 14 residues. The CDR3 loop reads CASSWTGESDTQYF. The CDR3 DNA follows: TGTGCCAGCAGCTGGACAGGGGAGTCAGATACGCAGTATTTT. The variable domain in full, completed from reference TRBV7-9 and TRBJ2-3, reads DTGVSQNPRHKITKRGQNVTFRCDPISEHNRLYWYRQTLGQGPEFLTYFQNEAQLEKSRLLSDRFSAERPKGSFSTLEIQRTEQGDSAMYLCASSWTGESDTQYFGPGTRLTVL.

J is TRBJ2-1 and V is TRBV6-5, with TRBD2 identical over 7 bases. Germline loops: CDR1 MNHEY, CDR2 SVGAGI. The CDR3 extends over 13 amino acids. Losses at the gene ends were 6 bases for V and 7 bases for J; bases not matched to a gene: 6. DNA of the CDR3: TGTGCCAGCAGGGACACTAGCGTAAATGAGCAGTTCTTC. The encoded protein is CASRDTSVNEQFF.

This clone was counted once. V is TRBV7-6 and J is TRBJ1-5, with D possibly TRBD1 on 6 matching bases. This CDR3 region has 17 residues. V was shortened by 4 bases and J by 1 base, with 17 bases between the two germline ends. Germline CDR1 is SGHVS and CDR2 is FNYEAQ. The CDR3 region has the DNA TGTGCCAGCAGCTCATACCTAGGGGGGGTGAGCAATCAGCCCCAGCATTTT. Translated, it gives CASSSYLGGVSNQPQHF.

This rearrangement joins TRBV5-8 to TRBJ1-2; 10 positions match TRBD1. Germline values: CDR1 SGHTS, CDR2 YDEGEE. This CDR3 has 14 residues. V gave up 2 bases and J gave up 5 bases; unmatched junction bases: 3. CDR3 bases: TGTGCCAGCAGCTTTCCGGGACAGGGGTATGGCTACACCTTC. Its protein product is CASSFPGQGYGYTF.

V is TRBV13 and J is TRBJ2-5, with D possibly being TRBD1 (5 bases). Deletions cut 5 bases from V and 1 base from J, with 11 bases between. Germline lookup yields CDR1 PRHDT and CDR2 FYEKMQ (reference sequence). The CDR3 runs to 14 residues. The DNA for the CDR3 is TGTGCCAGCAGCGTTCGACAGACCCAAGAGACCCAGTACTTC. This encodes CASSVRQTQETQYF.

V usage is TRBV18 and J usage is TRBJ2-5; 9 nucleotides align to TRBD1. Germline V gives CDR1 KGHSH, CDR2 LQKENI. After removal of 6 bases from V and 5 bases from J, the junction contained 7 bases not matched to a gene. There are 14 residues in the CDR3. CDR3 residues: CASSLTGGGETQYF. CDR3 nucleotides: TGTGCCAGCTCTCTCACAGGGGGCGGTGAGACCCAGTACTTC.

This sequence joins TRBV4-2 and TRBJ2-3, with 7 bases matching TRBD2. V lost 4 bases and J lost 6; bases outside the gene matches: 7. This CDR3 is built from 14 residues. The germline gives CDR1 LGHNA, CDR2 YNFKEQ. The CDR3 nucleotides read TGTGCCAGCAGCCCGGGACTACGCTTGGATACGCAGTATTTT. The encoded protein is CASSPGLRLDTQYF.

The rearrangement uses TRBV6-4 and TRBJ2-1, with D unclear. The V gene lost 2 bases and the J gene lost 7 bases, with 9 bases spanning the gap. The CDR3 sequence is 13 residues long. Germline lookup yields CDR1 MRHNA and CDR2 SNTAGT. The CDR3 DNA sequence: TGTGCCAGCAGTGACGAGGCTAGGAATGAGCAGTTCTTC. It translates to CASSDEARNEQFF.

The chain links TRBV19 to TRBJ2-7; 11 bases fit TRBD1. Germline V gene lookup returns CDR1 LNHDA and CDR2 SQIVND (reference sequence). V was pared by 3 bases and J by 6 bases, with 4 bases of the junction left unmatched. This CDR3 has 14 amino acids. As DNA, the CDR3 is TGTGCCAGTAGTATTCGGACAGGGGGCCGCGAGCAGTACTTC. Protein product: CASSIRTGGREQYF.

The rearrangement joins TRBV28 to TRBJ2-3; D possibly corresponds to TRBD2 (6 bases). The germline V gene has CDR1 MDHEN and CDR2 SYDVKM. This CDR3 has 16 amino acids. V lost 5 bases and J 5 bases, leaving 20 bases between the germline ends. The CDR3 here is CASSPWIPGTGDTQYF. The DNA for the CDR3 is TGTGCCAGCAGTCCATGGATTCCAGGGACTGGAGATACGCAGTATTTT. Looking up the rest from reference TRBV28 and TRBJ2-3 gives the full variable domain: DVKVTQSSRYLVKRTGEKVFLECVQDMDHENMFWYRQDPGLGLRLIYFSYDVKMKEKGDIPEGYSVSREKKERFSLILESASTNQTSMYLCASSPWIPGTGDTQYFGPGTRLTVL.

The J gene is TRBJ2-6, the V gene TRBV9; D may be TRBD2 (5 bases). V dropped 7 bases and J dropped 4 bases, with 12 bases sitting between them. CDR3 length: 14 amino acids. The germline V gene encodes CDR1 SGDLS and CDR2 YYNGEE. CDR3: CASLEDSGANVLTF. The CDR3 region has the DNA TGTGCCAGCTTGGAGGACTCGGGGGCCAACGTCCTGACTTTC. The full variable domain, rest sourced from reference TRBV9 and TRBJ2-6, is DSGVTQTPKHLITATGQRVTLRCSPRSGDLSVYWYQQSLDQGLQFLIQYYNGEERAKGNILERFSAQQFPDLHSELNLSSLELGDSALYFCASLEDSGANVLTFGAGSRLTVL.

This clone has only a few counts. The V call is TRBV28, the J call TRBJ2-3, with TRBD2 matching 7 bases. Germline CDR1 and CDR2: MDHEN and SYDVKM. This CDR3 has 15 residues. With 4 bases clipped from V and 2 bases from J, the junction kept 6 bases outside the gene matches. CDR3 nucleotide sequence: TGTGCCAGCAGTTCGCCTAGCGGATACACAGATACGCAGTATTTT. Protein: CASSSPSGYTDTQYF.

This rearrangement joins TRBV7-6 to TRBJ2-1; D possibly corresponds to TRBD2 (5 bases). Germline CDR1 reads SGHVS; CDR2 reads FNYEAQ. Between the trimmed V and J ends, which lost 3 bases and 8 bases, there was a span of 17 bases. CDR3 size: 15 residues. CDR3 sequence: CASSFIREKTDEQFF. In DNA, the CDR3 is TGTGCCAGCAGCTTCATACGGGAAAAGACCGATGAGCAGTTCTTC.

This clone was found once. V usage is TRBV9 and J usage is TRBJ2-2, with 12 nucleotides matching TRBD2. Germline V gene data show CDR1 as SGDLS and CDR2 as YYNGEE. The length of the CDR3 is 18 residues. V was pared by 0 bases and J by 4 bases, with 7 bases of the junction left unmatched. CDR3 DNA sequence: TGTGCCAGCAGCGTAGGTAGACTAGCGGGAGCGGGCACCGGGGAGCTGTTTTTT. It translates to CASSVGRLAGAGTGELFF.

This chain joins TRBV5-1 and TRBJ2-1, with D perhaps TRBD2 (6 bases). The CDR3 loop spans 14 amino acids. The germline V gene encodes CDR1 SGHRS and CDR2 YFSETQ. The V end was cut by 1 base, the J end by 7 bases, with 12 bases between. CDR3 sequence (DNA): TGCGCCAGCAGCTTGACGGGAGTGTTGAATGAGCAGTTCTTC. As protein: CASSLTGVLNEQFF.

The genes are TRBV5-4 and TRBJ2-7; 9 positions match TRBD2. CDR3 length: 15 residues. The ends lost 0 bases at V and 5 bases at J; junction bases unmatched: 6. The germline CDR1 and CDR2 sequences are SGHNT and YYREEE (reference sequence). The DNA of the CDR3 is TGTGCCAGCAGCTTGGATAGCGGGAGACAGAACGAGCAGTACTTC. Translation gives CASSLDSGRQNEQYF.

This clone has just one count. The chain recombines TRBV9 with TRBJ1-2; 7 bases are shared with TRBD1. The V segment lost 0 bases and the J segment 4 bases; nucleotides outside the gene matches: 3. CDR3 size: 14 residues. Germline assignment: CDR1 SGDLS and CDR2 YYNGEE. As DNA, the CDR3 is TGTGCCAGCAGCGTAGTTGCAGGGGGCTATGGCTACACCTTC. This encodes CASSVVAGGYGYTF.

This clone was detected a few times. The chain carries TRBV2 and TRBJ2-2; 10 bases line up with TRBD2. Trimming at V came to 11 bases and at J to 2 bases, leaving 5 bases not matched to a gene. The germline V gene has CDR1 SNHLY and CDR2 FYNNEI. The CDR3 has 14 amino acids. CDR3 sequence reads: CAGRTSGNTGELFF. For the CDR3, the DNA is TGTGCCGGACGGACTAGCGGAAACACCGGGGAGCTGTTTTTT.

The genes are TRBV5-1 and TRBJ1-1; D remains ambiguous. From germline, CDR1 is SGHRS and CDR2 YFSETQ. Trimming left V 0 bases short and J 0 bases short, with 9 bases between. The CDR3 covers 15 residues. The CDR3 DNA follows: TGCGCCAGCAGCTTGGACGGGGAGATGAACACTGAAGCTTTCTTT. Amino acid sequence: CASSLDGEMNTEAFF. The variable domain in full, with the rest retrieved from reference TRBV5-1 and TRBJ1-1, is KAGVTQTPRYLIKTRGQQVTLSCSPISGHRSVSWYQQTPGQGLQFLFEYFSETQRNKGNFPGRFSGRQFSNSRSEMNVSTLELGDSALYLCASSLDGEMNTEAFFGQGTRLTVV.

The chain couples TRBV6-6 to TRBJ2-1; 9 positions match TRBD1. V was pared by 5 bases and J by 7 bases, with 9 bases of the junction left unmatched. From germline, CDR1 is MNHNY and CDR2 SVGAGI (reference sequence). The CDR3 contains 15 residues. CDR3 protein: CASSGQGIVENEQFF. The CDR3 DNA reads TGTGCCAGCAGTGGACAGGGGATCGTTGAGAATGAGCAGTTCTTC.

This clone has at least ten counts. V and J are TRBV11-2 and TRBJ2-7; 7 nucleotides agree with TRBD2. The V segment lost 2 bases and the J segment 3 bases; nucleotides outside the gene matches: 7. This CDR3 has 15 amino acids. Germline CDR1 SGHAT, CDR2 FQNNGV. CDR3 protein: CASSLRREAVYEQYF. Here the CDR3 DNA reads TGTGCCAGCAGCTTAAGACGGGAGGCCGTCTACGAGCAGTACTTC.

This CDR3 reads CASSQGDRVTEAFF. Here the CDR3 DNA reads TGCGCCAGCAGCCAGGGGGACAGGGTCACTGAAGCTTTCTTT. This rearrangement joins TRBV4-1 to TRBJ1-1; 9 bases fit TRBD1. The length of the CDR3 is 14 residues. V lost 3 bases and J lost 4; bases outside the gene matches: 3. The germline CDR1 and CDR2 sequences are MGHRA and YSYEKL.

This chain links TRBV6-5 with TRBJ2-7; D gene uncertain. Trimming left V 0 bases short and J 3 bases short, with 12 bases between. CDR3 length equals 15 residues. Germline assignment: CDR1 MNHEY and CDR2 SVGAGI. This CDR3 reads CASSYSQVENYEQYF. CDR3 coding DNA: TGTGCCAGCAGTTACTCGCAGGTTGAGAACTACGAGCAGTACTTC.

V usage is TRBV4-1 and J usage is TRBJ2-7; TRBD1 matches at 8 bases. The CDR3 consists of 13 residues. Unmatched junction bases numbered 1, after V lost 3 bases and J lost 3 bases. Germline V gives CDR1 MGHRA, CDR2 YSYEKL. In DNA form, the CDR3 reads TGCGCCAGCAGCCACGGACAGGGCTACGAGCAGTACTTC. Translation gives CASSHGQGYEQYF.

This chain uses TRBV28 with TRBJ2-6; possibly TRBD2 for D (5 bases). Germline V gives CDR1 MDHEN, CDR2 SYDVKM. V dropped 3 bases and J dropped 2 bases, with 8 bases sitting between them. This CDR3 has 15 residues. CDR3 sequence reads: CASSLRGPGANVLTF. The CDR3 DNA is TGTGCCAGCAGTTTGCGAGGGCCTGGGGCCAACGTCCTGACTTTC.

The genes are TRBV28 and TRBJ1-2; 8 bases are a match to TRBD1. The CDR3 covers 11 residues. The ends lost 11 bases at V and 4 bases at J; junction bases unmatched: 3. Germline V CDR1 and CDR2: MDHEN, SYDVKM. This CDR3 is CAAQGGYGYTF. The CDR3 DNA follows: TGTGCCGCACAGGGGGGCTATGGCTACACCTTC.

This clone occurred a few times. The chain recombines TRBV7-8 with TRBJ1-2; D gene uncertain. The CDR3 is 12 amino acids. The germline gives CDR1 SGHVS, CDR2 FQNEAQ. Between the trimmed V and J ends, which lost 1 base and 6 bases, there was a span of 6 bases. The chain's CDR3 is CASSLVGDGYTF. CDR3 sequence (DNA): TGTGCCAGCAGCTTAGTCGGAGATGGCTACACCTTC.

V and J are TRBV30 and TRBJ1-4, with a possible D match to TRBD1 (5 bases). The CDR3 contains 16 residues. With 0 bases removed from V and 1 base from J, the gap between germline ends came to 12 bases. The germline CDR1 and CDR2 sequences are GTSNPN and SVGIG (reference sequence). CDR3 sequence (DNA): TGTGCCTGGAGTGTGGGGGGGTTTGAAACTAATGAAAAACTGTTTTTT. This sequence encodes CAWSVGGFETNEKLFF.